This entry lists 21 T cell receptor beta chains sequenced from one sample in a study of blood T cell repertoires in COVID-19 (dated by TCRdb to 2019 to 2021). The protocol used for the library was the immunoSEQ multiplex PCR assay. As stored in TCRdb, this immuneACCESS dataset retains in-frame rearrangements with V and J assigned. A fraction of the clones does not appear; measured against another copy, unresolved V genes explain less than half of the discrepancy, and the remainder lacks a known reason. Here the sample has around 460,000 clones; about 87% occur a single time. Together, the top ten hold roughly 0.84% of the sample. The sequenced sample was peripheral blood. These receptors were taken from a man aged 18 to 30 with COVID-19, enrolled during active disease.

CDR3 sequence reads: CASSQVPSGRVGANVLTF. As DNA, the CDR3 is TGTGCCAGCAGCCAAGTACCTAGCGGGAGGGTTGGGGCCAACGTCCTGACTTTC. V is TRBV3-1 (or the pseudogene TRBV3-2) and J is TRBJ2-6; 12 nucleotides line up with TRBD2. The CDR3 covers 18 residues. V shed 1 base and J 3 bases; nucleotides not matched to a gene: 4. Germline lookup yields CDR1 LGHDT and CDR2 YNNKEL (reference sequence).

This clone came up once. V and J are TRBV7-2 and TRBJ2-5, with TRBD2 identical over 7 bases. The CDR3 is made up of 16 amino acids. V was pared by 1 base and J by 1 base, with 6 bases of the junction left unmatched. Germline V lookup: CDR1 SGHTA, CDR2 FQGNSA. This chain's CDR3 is CASSLGSGGGQETQYF. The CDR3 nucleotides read TGTGCCAGCAGCTTAGGAAGCGGCGGGGGCCAAGAGACCCAGTACTTC.

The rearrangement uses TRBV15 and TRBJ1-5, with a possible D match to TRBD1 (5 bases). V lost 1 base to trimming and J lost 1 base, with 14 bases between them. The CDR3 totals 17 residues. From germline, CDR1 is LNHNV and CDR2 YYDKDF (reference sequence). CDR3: CATSRVREARSNQPQHF. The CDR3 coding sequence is TGTGCCACCAGCAGAGTCAGGGAGGCGAGAAGCAATCAGCCCCAGCATTTT.

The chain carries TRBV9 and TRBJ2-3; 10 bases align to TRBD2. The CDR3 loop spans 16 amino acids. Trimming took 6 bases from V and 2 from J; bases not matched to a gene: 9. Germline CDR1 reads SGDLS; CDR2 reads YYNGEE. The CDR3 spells CASTPLAGVATDTQYF. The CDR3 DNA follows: TGTGCCAGCACCCCTCTAGCGGGAGTCGCCACAGATACGCAGTATTTT.

CDR3 region: CASSLLSYGSYEQYF. The DNA of the CDR3 is TGTGCCAGCAGCTTACTATCCTACGGCTCCTACGAGCAGTACTTC. The chain recombines TRBV11-1 with TRBJ2-7, with D uncertain. The V gene's germline CDR1 is SGHAT and CDR2 FQDESV (reference sequence). The CDR3 runs to 15 residues. Between the trimmed V and J ends, which lost 2 bases and 0 bases, there was a span of 11 bases.

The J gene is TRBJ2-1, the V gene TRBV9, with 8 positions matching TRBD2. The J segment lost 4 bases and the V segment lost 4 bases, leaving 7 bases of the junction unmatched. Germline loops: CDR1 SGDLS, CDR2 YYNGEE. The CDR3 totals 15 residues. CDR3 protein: CASSPGERGYNEQFF. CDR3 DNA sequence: TGTGCCAGCAGCCCCGGGGAGCGGGGGTACAATGAGCAGTTCTTC.

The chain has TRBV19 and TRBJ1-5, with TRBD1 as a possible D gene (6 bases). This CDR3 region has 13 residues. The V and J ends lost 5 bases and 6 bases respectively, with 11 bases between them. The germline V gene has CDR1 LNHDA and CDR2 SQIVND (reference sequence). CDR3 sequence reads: CASSEQQGQPQHF. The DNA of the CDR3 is TGTGCCAGTAGTGAACAACAGGGTCAGCCCCAGCATTTT. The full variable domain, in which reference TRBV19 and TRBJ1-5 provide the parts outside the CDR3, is DGGITQSPKYLFRKEGQNVTLSCEQNLNHDAMYWYRQDPGQGLRLIYYSQIVNDFQKGDIAEGYSVSREKKESFPLTVTSAQKNPTAFYLCASSEQQGQPQHFGDGTRLSIL.

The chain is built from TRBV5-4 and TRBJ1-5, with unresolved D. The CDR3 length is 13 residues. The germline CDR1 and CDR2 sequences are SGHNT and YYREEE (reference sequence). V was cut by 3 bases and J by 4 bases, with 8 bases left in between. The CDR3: CASSSERNQPQHF. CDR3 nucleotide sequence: TGTGCCAGCAGCTCCGAACGGAATCAGCCCCAGCATTTT.

The DNA for the CDR3 is TGTGCCAGCAGCACAAGGGAGGGGAACACTGAAGCTTTCTTT. This gives the protein CASSTREGNTEAFF. The rearrangement links TRBV5-4 to TRBJ1-1, with D unresolved. The length of the CDR3 is 14 residues. V lost 4 bases to trimming and J lost 1 base, with 11 bases between them. The germline gives CDR1 SGHNT, CDR2 YYREEE (reference sequence).

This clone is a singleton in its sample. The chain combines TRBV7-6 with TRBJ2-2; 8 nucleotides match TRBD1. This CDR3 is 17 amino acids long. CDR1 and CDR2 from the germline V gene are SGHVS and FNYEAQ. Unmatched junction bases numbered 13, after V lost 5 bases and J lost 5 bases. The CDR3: CASSRAGGLIFTGELFF. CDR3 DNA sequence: TGTGCCAGCAGCCGTGCAGGGGGCCTTATTTTTACCGGGGAGCTGTTTTTT. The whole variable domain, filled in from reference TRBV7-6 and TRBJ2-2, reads GAGVSQSPRYKVTKRGQDVALRCDPISGHVSLYWYRQALGQGPEFLTYFNYEAQQDKSGLPNDRFSAERPEGSISTLTIQRTEQRDSAMYRCASSRAGGLIFTGELFFGEGSRLTVL.

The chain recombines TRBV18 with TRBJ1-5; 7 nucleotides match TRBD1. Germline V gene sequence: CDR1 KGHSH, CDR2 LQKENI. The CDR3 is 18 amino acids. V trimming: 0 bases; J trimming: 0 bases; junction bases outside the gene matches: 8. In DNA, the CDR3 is TGTGCCAGCTCACCACCGGTGGAGGCAGGGGGTAGCAATCAGCCCCAGCATTTT. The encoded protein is CASSPPVEAGGSNQPQHF.

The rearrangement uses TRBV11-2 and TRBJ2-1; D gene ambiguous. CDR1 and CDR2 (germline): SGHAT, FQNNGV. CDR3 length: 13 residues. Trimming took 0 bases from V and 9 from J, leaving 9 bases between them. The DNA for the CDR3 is TGTGCCAGCAGCTTAGATCGCAGCGTTGAGCAGTTCTTC. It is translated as CASSLDRSVEQFF.

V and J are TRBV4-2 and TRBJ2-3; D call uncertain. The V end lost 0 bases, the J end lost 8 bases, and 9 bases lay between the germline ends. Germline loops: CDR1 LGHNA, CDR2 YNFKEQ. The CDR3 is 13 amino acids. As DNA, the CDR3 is TGTGCCAGCAGCCAAGATCTTCTCGGTACGCAGTATTTT. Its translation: CASSQDLLGTQYF.

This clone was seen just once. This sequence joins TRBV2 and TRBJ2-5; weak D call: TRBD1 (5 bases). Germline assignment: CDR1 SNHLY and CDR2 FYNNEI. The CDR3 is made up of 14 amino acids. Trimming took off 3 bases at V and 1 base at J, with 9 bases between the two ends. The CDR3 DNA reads TGTGCCAGCAGTGAGGGGCTACTCCAAGAGACCCAGTACTTC. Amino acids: CASSEGLLQETQYF.

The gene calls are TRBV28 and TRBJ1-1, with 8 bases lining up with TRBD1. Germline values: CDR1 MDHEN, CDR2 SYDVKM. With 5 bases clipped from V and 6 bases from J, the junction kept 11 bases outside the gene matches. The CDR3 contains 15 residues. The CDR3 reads CASSPSQGAVAEAFF. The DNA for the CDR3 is TGTGCCAGCAGTCCGTCCCAGGGGGCGGTGGCTGAAGCTTTCTTT.

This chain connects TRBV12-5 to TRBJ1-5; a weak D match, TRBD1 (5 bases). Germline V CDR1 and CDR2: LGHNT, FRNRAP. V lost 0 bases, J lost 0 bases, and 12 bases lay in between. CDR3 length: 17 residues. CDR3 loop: CASGLVTGGYSNQPQHF. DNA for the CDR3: TGTGCTAGTGGTTTGGTAACGGGGGGATATAGCAATCAGCCCCAGCATTTT.

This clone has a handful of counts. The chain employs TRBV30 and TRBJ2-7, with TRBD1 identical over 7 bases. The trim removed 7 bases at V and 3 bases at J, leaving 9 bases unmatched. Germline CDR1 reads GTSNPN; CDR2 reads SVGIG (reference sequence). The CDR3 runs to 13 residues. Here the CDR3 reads CASTPGQIYEQYF. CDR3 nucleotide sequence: TGTGCCTCGACCCCGGGACAGATCTACGAGCAGTACTTC.

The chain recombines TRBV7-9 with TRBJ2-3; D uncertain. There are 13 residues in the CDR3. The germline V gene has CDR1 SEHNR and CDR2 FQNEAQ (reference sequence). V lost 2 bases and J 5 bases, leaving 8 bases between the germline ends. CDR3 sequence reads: CASSLNSGDTQYF. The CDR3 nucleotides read TGTGCCAGCAGCTTAAATTCGGGAGATACGCAGTATTTT.

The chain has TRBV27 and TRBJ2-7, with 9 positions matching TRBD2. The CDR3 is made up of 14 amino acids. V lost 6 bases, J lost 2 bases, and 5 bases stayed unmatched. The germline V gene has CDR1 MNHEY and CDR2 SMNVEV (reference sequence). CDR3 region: CASRPAGGPYEQYF. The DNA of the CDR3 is TGTGCCAGCAGGCCAGCGGGAGGCCCCTACGAGCAGTACTTC.

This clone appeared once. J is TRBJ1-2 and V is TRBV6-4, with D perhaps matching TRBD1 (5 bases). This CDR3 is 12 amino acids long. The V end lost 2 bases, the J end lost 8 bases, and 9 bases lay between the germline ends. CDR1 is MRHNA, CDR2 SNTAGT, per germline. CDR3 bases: TGTGCCAGCAGTGACAGGGGAGGGGGCTACACCTTC. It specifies CASSDRGGGYTF.

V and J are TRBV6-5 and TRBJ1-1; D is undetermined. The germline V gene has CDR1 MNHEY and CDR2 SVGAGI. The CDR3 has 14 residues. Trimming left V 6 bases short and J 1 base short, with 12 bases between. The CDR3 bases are TGTGCCAGCAGCCAACCCGCAGGGAACACTGAAGCTTTCTTT. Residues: CASSQPAGNTEAFF.